The 22 T cell receptor beta chains presented below share a single source sample, sequenced in a study of blood T cell repertoires in COVID-19. Clones were read by immunoSEQ multiplex PCR, and TCRdb kept only the in-frame ones, dropping some. Of about 50,000 clones in the sample, roughly nine tenths are singletons; the top ten hold about 3.9%. The sample consisted of peripheral blood. These receptors were taken from a human donor in a cohort sampled during active COVID-19.

This clone was seen a few times. The chain is built from TRBV4-1 and TRBJ1-5; 9 bases match TRBD1. This CDR3 is 16 amino acids long. With V trimmed by 1 base and J by 6 bases, 7 bases remained unmatched. Germline CDR1 is MGHRA and CDR2 is YSYEKL. Written as DNA, the CDR3 is TGCGCCAGCAGCCAAGTCCCCGGGACAGGGATTCAGCCCCAGCATTTT. Protein: CASSQVPGTGIQPQHF.

This clone turned up a few times. V usage is TRBV6-5 and J usage is TRBJ2-3; 9 bases agree with TRBD1. Germline V CDR1 and CDR2: MNHEY, SVGAGI. After removal of 6 bases from V and 1 base from J, the junction contained 5 bases not matched to a gene. The length of the CDR3 is 15 residues. The CDR3 bases are TGTGCCAGCAGCCCACGGGACAGGGGCACAGATACGCAGTATTTT. As protein: CASSPRDRGTDTQYF.

V usage is TRBV19 and J usage is TRBJ2-2; TRBD1 agrees at 7 bases. This CDR3 is built from 14 residues. With V trimmed by 10 bases and J by 5 bases, 10 bases remained unmatched. Germline CDR1 and CDR2: LNHDA and SQIVND (reference sequence). The CDR3 DNA sequence: TGTGCCACCAAGGGACAGAGCGGAACCGGGGAGCTGTTTTTT. It codes for CATKGQSGTGELFF.

This sequence joins TRBV19 and TRBJ1-2, with 10 nucleotides matching TRBD1. Germline assignment: CDR1 LNHDA and CDR2 SQIVND (reference sequence). The CDR3 runs 15 residues. Unmatched junction bases numbered 9, after V lost 8 bases and J lost 3 bases. CDR3 nucleotides: TGTGCCAGTCGCCAATCCGGGACAGGGGACTATGGCTACACCTTC. This encodes CASRQSGTGDYGYTF.

The chain employs TRBV5-1 and TRBJ2-5, with TRBD2 matching 10 bases. The V gene's germline CDR1 is SGHRS and CDR2 YFSETQ. With 1 base clipped from V and 4 bases from J, the junction kept 10 bases outside the gene matches. This CDR3 contains 17 residues. DNA for the CDR3: TGCGCCAGCAGCTTGAGGCTAGCGGGAGAGGGATTAGAGACCCAGTACTTC. It codes for CASSLRLAGEGLETQYF.

This clone is a singleton in its sample. The V gene is TRBV28, the J gene TRBJ2-1, with 7 bases lining up with TRBD2. Germline loops: CDR1 MDHEN, CDR2 SYDVKM. The length of the CDR3 is 16 residues. J was trimmed by 0 bases and V by 5 bases; bases with no gene match: 7. CDR3 coding DNA: TGTGCCAGCAGTCCCCAACTAGCGAGCTCCTACAATGAGCAGTTCTTC. This gives the protein CASSPQLASSYNEQFF.

This clone came up a few times. The V call is TRBV2, the J call TRBJ2-7; 13 bases line up with TRBD2. V trimming: 6 bases; J trimming: 3 bases; junction bases outside the gene matches: 11. Germline CDR1 reads SNHLY; CDR2 reads FYNNEI. The CDR3 length is 17 residues. The CDR3 is CASSFGLAGVLNYEQYF. Written as DNA, the CDR3 is TGTGCCAGCAGCTTCGGACTAGCGGGAGTGTTAAACTACGAGCAGTACTTC.

The gene calls are TRBV4-1 and TRBJ1-2; 9 bases match TRBD1. Germline CDR1 MGHRA, CDR2 YSYEKL. V shed 3 bases and J 7 bases; nucleotides not matched to a gene: 12. The CDR3 is made up of 16 amino acids. The DNA for the CDR3 is TGCGCCAGCAGCCAGGCGCCGGGACAGGGTTTTGGTGGCTACACCTTC. It is translated as CASSQAPGQGFGGYTF.

The chain couples TRBV15 to TRBJ1-5; 8 nucleotides align to TRBD1. Germline CDR1 is LNHNV and CDR2 is YYDKDF (reference sequence). The CDR3 contains 15 residues. V lost 2 bases, J lost 6 bases, and 6 bases stayed unmatched. This CDR3 reads CATSRSAGGTQPQHF. CDR3 in DNA: TGTGCCACCAGCAGATCCGCAGGGGGCACTCAGCCCCAGCATTTT.

This clone was found once. This sequence joins TRBV6-6 and TRBJ2-4; D might be TRBD2 (5 bases). The CDR3 has 15 amino acids. Germline V lookup: CDR1 MNHNY, CDR2 SVGAGI (reference sequence). Trimming shortened V by 6 bases and J by 3 bases, and 15 bases separated the two germline ends. The CDR3 loop reads CASSEEGGYKNIQYF. The DNA for the CDR3 is TGTGCCAGCAGCGAGGAAGGAGGCTACAAAAACATTCAGTACTTC.

This clone was seen only once. The gene calls are TRBV10-2 and TRBJ1-2; 7 bases agree with TRBD1. V was clipped by 6 bases and J by 4 bases; unmatched bases: 14. The CDR3 is made up of 16 amino acids. Germline CDR1 reads WSHSY; CDR2 reads SAAADI. The CDR3 DNA sequence: TGCGCCAGCAGGGACATCAACCGGGACAGCATCTATGGCTACACCTTC. Residues: CASRDINRDSIYGYTF.

This sequence joins TRBV7-8 and TRBJ2-1, with 10 nucleotides matching TRBD2. Looked up from germline, CDR1 is SGHVS and CDR2 is FQNEAQ. The CDR3 runs 17 residues. V shed 3 bases, J shed 7 bases, and the junction held 12 bases outside the gene matches. CDR3 loop: CASSFLRSGRAVNEQFF. The CDR3 DNA sequence: TGTGCCAGCAGCTTCCTTAGGAGCGGGAGGGCCGTTAATGAGCAGTTCTTC.

This clone showed up just a few times. This chain connects TRBV10-3 to TRBJ2-7; 8 nucleotides align to TRBD2. The V and J ends lost 2 bases and 3 bases, in that order; junction bases with no gene match: 0. Germline CDR1 is ENHRY and CDR2 is SYGVKD. The CDR3 sequence is 13 residues long. The CDR3, as DNA: TGTGCCATCAGTGAGAGCGGGAGCTACGAGCAGTACGTC. Translated: CAISESGSYEQYV.

The chain carries TRBV3-1 (or the pseudogene TRBV3-2) and TRBJ1-4; TRBD1 agrees at 7 bases. This CDR3 is 17 amino acids long. Germline CDR1 and CDR2: LGHDT and YNNKEL (reference sequence). V shed 3 bases, J shed 6 bases, and the junction held 13 bases outside the gene matches. CDR3 in DNA: TGTGCCAGCAGCCATAAACCGACAGGGTGGTTGGATGAAAAACTGTTTTTT. It encodes CASSHKPTGWLDEKLFF.

The CDR3 sequence is CASSLVGQHNEKLFF. The CDR3 DNA sequence: TGTGCCAGCAGCTTAGTGGGACAGCATAATGAAAAACTGTTTTTT. J is TRBJ1-4 and V is TRBV7-8, with 7 bases identical to TRBD1. The CDR3 has 15 amino acids. The germline gives CDR1 SGHVS, CDR2 FQNEAQ. J gave up 4 bases and V 1 base, and 3 bases lay outside the gene matches.

The chain is built from TRBV10-3 and TRBJ1-1, with a weak D call TRBD1 (5 bases). The ends were cut back, 6 bases at V and 3 bases at J, with 11 bases in the middle. This CDR3 spans 13 amino acids. The V gene's germline CDR1 is ENHRY and CDR2 SYGVKD. The CDR3 sequence: CAIRADSDTEAFF. The CDR3 coding sequence is TGTGCCATCAGGGCCGACAGCGACACTGAAGCTTTCTTT.

V and J are TRBV7-8 and TRBJ2-5; 9 positions match TRBD2. Germline V lookup: CDR1 SGHVS, CDR2 FQNEAQ. V shed 5 bases and J 2 bases; nucleotides not matched to a gene: 6. The CDR3 spans 15 residues. CDR3 region: CASSQRLAAQETQYF. In DNA form, the CDR3 reads TGTGCCAGCAGCCAAAGACTAGCGGCACAAGAGACCCAGTACTTC.

The chain has TRBV4-2 and TRBJ2-7; 8 positions agree with TRBD2. Germline CDR1 reads LGHNA; CDR2 reads YNFKEQ. This CDR3 comprises 15 residues. V lost 4 bases to trimming and J lost 0 bases; unmatched junction nucleotides: 5. CDR3 DNA sequence: TGTGCCAGCAGCCCTCTTAGCGGGAACTCCTACGAGCAGTACTTC. Protein sequence: CASSPLSGNSYEQYF.

V gene TRBV13 combines with J gene TRBJ2-7; D not certain. The CDR3 covers 11 residues. V was pared by 3 bases and J by 2 bases, with 2 bases between. Germline CDR1 PRHDT, CDR2 FYEKMQ (reference sequence). The CDR3 sequence is CASSFAYEQYF. CDR3 nucleotides: TGTGCCAGCAGCTTCGCCTACGAGCAGTACTTC.

The chain employs TRBV15 and TRBJ2-7; D unclear. The CDR3 length is 12 residues. The V end was cut by 4 bases, the J end by 6 bases, with 10 bases between. The germline V gene encodes CDR1 LNHNV and CDR2 YYDKDF (reference sequence). In nucleotides, the CDR3 is TGTGCCACCAGCACTACTCTAGGCGAGCAGTACTTC. Translating it yields CATSTTLGEQYF.

This chain uses TRBV5-5 with TRBJ2-1; 9 nucleotides align to TRBD2. The CDR3 spans 15 residues. Germline values: CDR1 SGHKS, CDR2 YYEKEE (reference sequence). V gave up 3 bases and J gave up 0 bases; unmatched junction bases: 1. CDR3 in amino acids: CASSSAGGSYNEQFF. Here the CDR3 DNA reads TGTGCCAGCAGCTCAGCGGGAGGCTCCTACAATGAGCAGTTCTTC.

The chain has TRBV2 and TRBJ2-7; tentatively, D is TRBD1 (6 bases). The CDR3 loop spans 13 amino acids. V lost 3 bases and J 4 bases, leaving 10 bases between the germline ends. Germline loops: CDR1 SNHLY, CDR2 FYNNEI. The CDR3 sequence is CASSDSGDYEQYV. In nucleotides, the CDR3 is TGTGCCAGCAGTGATTCAGGGGATTACGAGCAGTACGTC.